The clone carrying this T cell receptor beta chain has a single count. Method: immunoSEQ multiplex PCR; TCRdb's copy keeps in-frame clones and lacks some. The sample includes 80,000 to 95,000 clones, 80% to 90% of them seen just once. The sample comes from a study of blood T cell repertoires in COVID-19. Across the study: Samples of COVID-19 (acute and convalescent) were obtained from the United States, Italy and Spain.

V was clipped by 4 bases and J by 6 bases; unmatched bases: 4. CDR3 length: 13 amino acids. The germline CDR1 and CDR2 sequences are LGHDT and YNNKEL (reference sequence). The sample taken for sequencing was peripheral blood. The sequence came from a human donor in a cohort sampled during active COVID-19. The chain links TRBV3-1 (or the pseudogene TRBV3-2) to TRBJ1-1; 8 nucleotides line up with TRBD1. The CDR3 loop reads CASSPDRGAEAFF. DNA of the CDR3: TGTGCCAGCAGCCCCGACAGGGGCGCTGAAGCTTTCTTT.